The rows below give T cell receptor beta chains drawn from one sample of a study of Graves' ophthalmopathy and Graves' hyperthyroidism. MiXCR, applied by TCRdb to the multiplex PCR reads, yields one record per CDR3 protein. The data contain under 400,000 distinct CDR3 sequences, roughly 15% of them singletons. Source material: peripheral blood. The receptors stem from an adult man with Graves' ophthalmopathy. The CDR3 runs from the conserved cysteine through the conserved F or W. Fields, in order: J gene, D gene, V gene, clone size, CDR3 DNA, CDR3 protein. D genes are given only for firm matches. Clone size is stated in some rows and not others, as once, few, many or a class when expanded.

>TRBJ2-7|TRBD2|TRBV24-1|NA
TGTGCCACCAGTGGAGGGACTAGCGGGGAGGGAACCTACGAGCAGTACTTC
CATSGGTSGEGTYEQYF
>TRBJ2-2|TRBD1|TRBV6-1|few
TGTGCCAGCAGTACAGGGGGGAACGGGGAGCTGTTTTTT
CASSTGGNGELFF
>TRBJ1-1|NA|TRBV6-2/TRBV6-3|many
TGTGCCAGCAGTTACTCAGGGAACATGAACACTGAAGCTTTCTTT
CASSYSGNMNTEAFF
>TRBJ2-5|TRBD1|TRBV19|many
TGTGCCAGTAGTGTCGCCAGGGGGCAAGAGACCCAGTACTTC
CASSVARGQETQYF
>TRBJ1-1|TRBD1|TRBV12-3/TRBV12-4|many
TGTGCCAGCAGTTTAGGGGGACAGGGGGCCAGAGCTTTCTTT
CASSLGGQGARAFF
>TRBJ1-6|NA|TRBV11-2|many
NA
CASSFSGPESPLHF
>TRBJ1-6|TRBD1|TRBV9|many
TGTGCCAGCAGCGCCCCGGGACAGGGTTCACCCCTCCACTTT
CASSAPGQGSPLHF
>TRBJ1-1|NA|TRBV30|many
TGTGCCGGGGGCCAGCGGGGAGGCACTGAAGCTTTCTTT
CAGGQRGGTEAFF
>TRBJ2-4|NA|TRBV28|many
TGTGCCAGCAGTCTAGAGCCGTCAGACAGTATAGCCAAAAACATTCAGTACTTC
CASSLEPSDSIAKNIQYF
>TRBJ2-5|TRBD2|TRBV6-5|many
TGTGCCAGCAGTCAGAAGACGGGACTAGCAGAAGAGACCCAGTACTTC
CASSQKTGLAEETQYF
>TRBJ2-5|NA|TRBV27|many
TGTGCCAGCAGTTCGGGATTGGCATCCCAGGCGGAGACCCAGTACTTC
CASSSGLASQAETQYF
>TRBJ1-1|NA|TRBV6-5|many
TGTGCCAGCAGCCCCGAGGGACGGATCCCAGGGGCTGAAGCTTTCTTT
CASSPEGRIPGAEAFF
>TRBJ2-7|TRBD1|TRBV28|many
TGTGCCAGCAGTTCCCCCACTGGACAGGGATACTCCTACGAGCAGTACTTC
CASSSPTGQGYSYEQYF
>TRBJ2-5|NA|TRBV6-2/TRBV6-3|many
TGTGCCAGCAGTTACGGGCGGGTGAGCTTGAAGACCCAGTACTTC
CASSYGRVSLKTQYF
>TRBJ2-5|NA|TRBV28|NA
TGTGCCAGCAGTTCCCTAGGGACATTGCAAGAGACCCAGTACTTC
CASSSLGTLQETQYF
>TRBJ2-5|TRBD2|TRBV29-1|many
TGCAGCGTCTCAGCGGGGGGGGAGACCCAGTACTTC
CSVSAGGETQYF
>TRBJ2-5|NA|TRBV12-3/TRBV12-4|many
TGTGCCAGCAGCATCCCTAGCGAAACAAGTGAGACCCAGTACTTC
CASSIPSETSETQYF
>TRBJ2-7|TRBD1|TRBV19|NA
TGTGCCACTAGTATTGGAGTGGGGGACAGGGATTACGAGCAGTACTTC
CATSIGVGDRDYEQYF
>TRBJ1-2|NA|TRBV2|many
TGTGCCAGCAGTGACGGCCCCGGTCCGGCGGGCTACACCTTC
CASSDGPGPAGYTF
>TRBJ2-7|TRBD1|TRBV6-1|many
TGTGCCAGCAGTGACACCGGGACAGGGAGATACGAGCAGTACTTC
CASSDTGTGRYEQYF